A selection of T cell receptor beta chains follows, all from one sample in a study of T cell repertoires in cytomegalovirus infection. TCRdb processed the reads anew with MiXCR; each CDR3 protein has one entry. The table lists under 200,000 distinct CDR3 sequences, about 15% of them singletons. The sequencing input was CD8+ T cells from PBMCs. These receptors all stem from a human donor in good health (CMV status not recorded). Some clones in this sample may be carry-over from other donors' samples. Each CDR3 is given with its conserved first and last residue. Fields, in order: clone size, D gene, V gene, J gene, CDR3 DNA, CDR3 protein. A D gene is named only where the DNA matches it firmly. Clone size is not always given. Where it is, it says once, few, many or a class for expanded clones.

>NA|NA|TRBV29-1|TRBJ2-1
TGCAGCGTTTCCGAGGGGAATGAGCAGTTCTTC
CSVSEGNEQFF
>NA|NA|TRBV29-1|TRBJ2-1
TGCAGCGTTGAAGAGCGGGGGCTCAATGAGCAGTTCTTC
CSVEERGLNEQFF
>many|NA|TRBV7-8|TRBJ1-3
TGTGCCAGCAGCCTACCTGGAAACACCATATATTTT
CASSLPGNTIYF
>few|TRBD2|TRBV7-6|TRBJ2-1
TGTGCCAGCAGCTTCCGTCCCGGGACTAGCGGCGACAATGAGCAGTTCTTC
CASSFRPGTSGDNEQFF
>NA|NA|TRBV11-2|TRBJ2-1
TGTGCCAGCAGCCCCCCCGTAGGGGTTCGGAATGAGCAGTTCTTC
CASSPPVGVRNEQFF
>few|NA|TRBV7-6|TRBJ1-1
TGTGCCAGCAGCTTAGATCCGTACGGTAACACTGAAGCTTTCTTT
CASSLDPYGNTEAFF
>NA|NA|TRBV12-3/TRBV12-4|TRBJ2-1
TGTGCCAGCAGACTGGGGGGGGCTAACAATGAGCAGTTCTTC
CASRLGGANNEQFF
>NA|TRBD1|TRBV7-2|TRBJ2-1
TGTGCCAGCAGCTGGAAAGGGGGCACTTACAATGAGCAGTTCTTC
CASSWKGGTYNEQFF
>NA|TRBD2|TRBV7-8|TRBJ2-1
TGTGCCAGCAGCTCCCGGGAGGGCCCTTACAATGAGCAGTTCTTC
CASSSREGPYNEQFF
>NA|TRBD1|TRBV6-2/TRBV6-3|TRBJ1-1
TGTGCCAGCAAGCAGGACAGGGGGCTTGTCACTGAAGCTTTCTTT
CASKQDRGLVTEAFF
>many|NA|TRBV7-2|TRBJ1-4
TGTGCCAGCAGCTCCTGGGGTGGAACTAATGAAAAACTGTTTTTT
CASSSWGGTNEKLFF
>NA|TRBD1|TRBV11-1|TRBJ2-2
TGTGCCAGCAGCTCGGACAGGGGTAGAGTCGGGGAGCTGTTTTTT
CASSSDRGRVGELFF
>few|NA|TRBV20-1|TRBJ2-3
TGCAGTGCTAGAAGTGACAGACCCTTACATCGCACAGATACGCAGTATTTT
CSARSDRPLHRTDTQYF
>few|TRBD2|TRBV7-6|TRBJ2-1
TGTGCCAGCAGCTTATTAACCGGGACTAGGAGCTCCTACAATGAGCAGTTCTTC
CASSLLTGTRSSYNEQFF
>NA|NA|TRBV7-6|TRBJ2-7
TGTGCCAGCAGCTTAGGGGCGGATACCCTCTACGAGCAGTACTTC
CASSLGADTLYEQYF
>NA|NA|TRBV25-1|TRBJ2-1
TGTGCCAGCAGTGAATTACGGGGGCCGCGGTACAATGAGCAGTTCTTC
CASSELRGPRYNEQFF
>NA|TRBD1|TRBV19|TRBJ1-2
TGTGCCAGTAGTATAGCCTGGACAGGGGGCGATGGCTACACCTTC
CASSIAWTGGDGYTF
>NA|NA|TRBV28|TRBJ2-7
TGTGCCAGCGCACTCCGGGGAGACCCCCCTTACGAGCAGTACTTC
CASALRGDPPYEQYF
>NA|NA|TRBV6-2/TRBV6-3|TRBJ1-5
TGTGCCAGCAGCAACGGCATTATCAATCAGCCCCAGCATTTT
CASSNGIINQPQHF
>many|NA|TRBV28|TRBJ2-2
TGTGCCAGCAGCCACTTGACACCGAACACCGGGGAGCTGTTTTTT
CASSHLTPNTGELFF
>NA|NA|TRBV4-3|TRBJ2-1
TGCGCCAGCAGCCAAGATGACGGGGAATCCTACAATGAGCAGTTCTTC
CASSQDDGESYNEQFF
>few|NA|TRBV20-1|TRBJ2-7
TGCAGTGCTAGACCTAGGGAGGCCTACGAGCAGTACTTC
CSARPREAYEQYF
>NA|NA|TRBV7-2|TRBJ1-5
TGTGCCAGCAGCGTGGGTCACACCCCGAATCAGCCCCAGCATTTT
CASSVGHTPNQPQHF
>few|NA|TRBV15|TRBJ1-5
TGTGCCACCAGCAGTGGGGCCACAAGGGCCCAGCATTTT
CATSSGATRAQHF
>many|TRBD2|TRBV7-2|TRBJ2-3
TGTGCCAGCAGCTTAAACGCGGGGGGGCGGGATACGCAGTATTTT
CASSLNAGGRDTQYF
>NA|TRBD2|TRBV7-2|TRBJ2-3
TGTGCCAGCAGCTTACCTAGCGGGAGGGATACGCAGTATTTT
CASSLPSGRDTQYF
>NA|NA|TRBV28|TRBJ2-2
TGTGCCAGCAGCGGACGGTCGTGGACCGGGGAGCTGTTTTTT
CASSGRSWTGELFF
>NA|TRBD2|TRBV11-3|TRBJ2-1
TGTGCCAGCAGCCCGGGGGGGGCAGGTGAGCAGTTCTTC
CASSPGGAGEQFF
>few|NA|TRBV11-2|TRBJ2-3
TGTGCCAGCAGCTCTACCGGACCAGTAGATACGCAGTATTTT
CASSSTGPVDTQYF
>NA|NA|TRBV5-5|TRBJ2-1
TGTGCCAGCAGCTTGTTTGACGGCTCCTACAATGAGCAGTTCTTC
CASSLFDGSYNEQFF
>few|NA|TRBV28|TRBJ2-7
TGTGCCAGCAGTTTCGAAGGGCAACCGTCCTACGAGCAGTACTTC
CASSFEGQPSYEQYF
>few|TRBD1|TRBV29-1|TRBJ2-7
TGCAGCGTATCGACAGGGTTGGAGCAGTACTTC
CSVSTGLEQYF
>few|NA|TRBV6-2/TRBV6-3|TRBJ2-7
TGTGCCAGCAGTCTCCCGGGACCCTACGAGCAGTACTTC
CASSLPGPYEQYF
>NA|NA|TRBV29-1|TRBJ1-1
TGCAGCGAAAGAACGGGGGTGGGCACTGAAGCTTTCTTT
CSERTGVGTEAFF
>once|NA|TRBV7-8|TRBJ1-1
TGTGCCAGCAGTCGATACAGGGATGACACTGAAGCTTTCTTT
CASSRYRDDTEAFF
>NA|TRBD2|TRBV9|TRBJ2-2
TGTGCCAGCAGCGTAGCTAACCTAGCGGGAACCGGGGAGCTGTTTTTT
CASSVANLAGTGELFF
>NA|TRBD1|TRBV6-2/TRBV6-3|TRBJ2-7
TGTGCCAGCAGATACAGGGGAGTGAACGAGCAGTACTTC
CASRYRGVNEQYF
>NA|NA|TRBV12-3/TRBV12-4|TRBJ2-5
TGTGCCAGCAGACCCACGAGCGGGCAAGAGACCCAGTACTTC
CASRPTSGQETQYF
>NA|NA|TRBV27|TRBJ2-1
TGTGCCAGCAGTTCCCTACAGTTTCTCAATGAGCAGTTCTTC
CASSSLQFLNEQFF
>few|NA|TRBV27|TRBJ2-1
TGTGCCAGCAGTCTGCTAGCCGTCTCCTACAATGAGCAGTTCTTC
CASSLLAVSYNEQFF
>NA|NA|TRBV28|TRBJ2-1
TGTGCCACCCAGGGAGCGGAAGGCTACAATGAGCAGTTCTTC
CATQGAEGYNEQFF